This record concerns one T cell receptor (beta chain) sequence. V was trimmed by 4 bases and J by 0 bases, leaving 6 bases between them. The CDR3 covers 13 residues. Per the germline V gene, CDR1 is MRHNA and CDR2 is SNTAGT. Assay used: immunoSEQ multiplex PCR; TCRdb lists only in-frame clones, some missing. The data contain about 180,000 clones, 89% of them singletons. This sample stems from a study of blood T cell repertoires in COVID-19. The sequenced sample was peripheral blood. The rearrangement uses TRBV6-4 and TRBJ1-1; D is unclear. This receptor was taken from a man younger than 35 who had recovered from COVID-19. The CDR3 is CASSVGLNTEAFF. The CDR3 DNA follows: TGTGCCAGCAGTGTTGGGCTGAACACTGAAGCTTTCTTT.